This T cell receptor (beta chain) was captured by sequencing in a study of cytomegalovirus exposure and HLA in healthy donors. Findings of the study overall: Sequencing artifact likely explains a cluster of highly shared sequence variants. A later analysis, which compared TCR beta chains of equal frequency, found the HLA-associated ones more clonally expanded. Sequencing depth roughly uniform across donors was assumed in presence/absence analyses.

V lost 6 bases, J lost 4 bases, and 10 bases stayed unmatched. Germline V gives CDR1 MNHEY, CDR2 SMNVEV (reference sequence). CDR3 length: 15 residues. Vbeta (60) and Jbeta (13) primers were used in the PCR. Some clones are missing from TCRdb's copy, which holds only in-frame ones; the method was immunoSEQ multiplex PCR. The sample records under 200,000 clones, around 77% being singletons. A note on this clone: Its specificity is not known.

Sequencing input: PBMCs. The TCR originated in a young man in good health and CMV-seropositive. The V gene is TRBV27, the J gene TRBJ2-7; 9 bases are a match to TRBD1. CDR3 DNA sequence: TGTGCCAGCAGCAACCGGACAGGGGTGTGGTACGAGCAGTACTTC. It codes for CASSNRTGVWYEQYF.